The next 7 T cell receptor beta chains were all read from a single sample in a study of T cells in lung cancer brain metastases. Measured with immunoSEQ multiplex PCR; TCRdb has only the in-frame clones, and not every one. The sample has about 2,000 clones, roughly 91% seen once. Sequenced sample: tumor tissue from a brain metastasis. Receptors originate from a woman in her 50s with non-small cell lung cancer that had spread to the brain.

The genes are TRBV7-2 and TRBJ1-2; D unclear. The V end lost 1 base, the J end lost 4 bases, and 10 bases lay between the germline ends. Germline assignment: CDR1 SGHTA and CDR2 FQGNSA. The CDR3 is 14 amino acids. The CDR3 region is CASSLGQTPYGYTF. The CDR3 DNA follows: TGTGCCAGCAGCTTAGGCCAGACTCCCTATGGCTACACCTTC.

The genes are TRBV7-2 and TRBJ1-1; TRBD1 might be the D (6 bases). The CDR3 spans 15 residues. Between the trimmed V and J ends, which lost 5 bases and 5 bases, there was a span of 18 bases. The germline V gene has CDR1 SGHTA and CDR2 FQGNSA. The CDR3 region is CASSPGWEGGTEAFF. CDR3 nucleotides: TGTGCCAGCAGCCCGGGTTGGGAGGGGGGGACTGAAGCTTTCTTT.

The chain is built from TRBV30 and TRBJ2-5; D uncertain. CDR1 GTSNPN and CDR2 SVGIG come from the germline V gene (reference sequence). This CDR3 contains 13 residues. V was pared by 0 bases and J by 3 bases, with 8 bases between. CDR3 region: CAWSVRGEETQYF. In DNA, the CDR3 is TGTGCCTGGAGTGTTCGCGGAGAAGAGACCCAGTACTTC.

CDR3 DNA: TGTGCCGGCACTAGCGGGAGCGTGTACAATGAGCAGTTCTTC. It encodes CAGTSGSVYNEQFF. This rearrangement joins TRBV6-6 to TRBJ2-1; 11 nucleotides align to TRBD2. Germline assignment: CDR1 MNHNY and CDR2 SVGAGI (reference sequence). The CDR3 runs to 14 residues. V was pared by 11 bases and J by 4 bases, with 7 bases of the junction left unmatched.

The V gene is TRBV28, the J gene TRBJ2-5, with 14 bases aligning to TRBD2. V shed 4 bases and J 5 bases; nucleotides not matched to a gene: 18. Germline V lookup: CDR1 MDHEN, CDR2 SYDVKM. The CDR3 is 20 amino acids. Here the CDR3 DNA reads TGTGCCAGCAGTTCCTCCTATCGGACTAGCGGGAGGACGGGGTGGGAGACCCAGTACTTC. It encodes CASSSSYRTSGRTGWETQYF.

Points on this clone: Given a much more abundant clone one base away, this may be a read error. Different DNA sequences within this sample yield the same CDR3. The chain carries TRBV21-1 and TRBJ2-7. TRBV21-1 is reported as a pseudogene. CDR3 length: 15 amino acids. CDR3 sequence reads: CASSKAHGAPYEQYF. CDR3 bases: TGTGCTAGCAGCAAAGCGCACGGGGCCCCCTACGAGCAGTACTTC.

The gene calls are TRBV9 and TRBJ2-1; D perhaps matches TRBD2 (6 bases). Per germline, CDR1 SGDLS and CDR2 YYNGEE. The CDR3 is 15 residues long. The germline V and J ends were trimmed by 3 bases and 0 bases, with 10 bases remaining between them. The CDR3 region is CASSEFGGSYNEQFF. CDR3 DNA: TGTGCCAGCAGCGAGTTCGGGGGCTCCTACAATGAGCAGTTCTTC.